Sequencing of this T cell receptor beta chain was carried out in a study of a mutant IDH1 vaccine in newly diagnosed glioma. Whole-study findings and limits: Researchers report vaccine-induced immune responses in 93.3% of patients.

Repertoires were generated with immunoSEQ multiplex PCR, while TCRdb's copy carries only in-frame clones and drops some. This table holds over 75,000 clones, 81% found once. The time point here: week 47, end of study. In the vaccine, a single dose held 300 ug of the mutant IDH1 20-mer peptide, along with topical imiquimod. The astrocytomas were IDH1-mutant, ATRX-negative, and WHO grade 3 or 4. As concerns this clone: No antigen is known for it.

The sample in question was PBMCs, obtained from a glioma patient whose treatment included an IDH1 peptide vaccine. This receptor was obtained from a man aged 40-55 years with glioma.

CDR3 sequence reads: CASSAGQYYGYTF. Here the CDR3 DNA reads TGTGCCAGCAGCGCCGGACAGTACTATGGCTACACCTTC. V usage is TRBV7-2 and J usage is TRBJ1-2, with D tentatively TRBD1 (6 bases). This CDR3 spans 13 amino acids. Germline CDR1 is SGHTA and CDR2 is FQGNSA. Trimming took off 5 bases at V and 3 bases at J, with 10 bases between the two ends.